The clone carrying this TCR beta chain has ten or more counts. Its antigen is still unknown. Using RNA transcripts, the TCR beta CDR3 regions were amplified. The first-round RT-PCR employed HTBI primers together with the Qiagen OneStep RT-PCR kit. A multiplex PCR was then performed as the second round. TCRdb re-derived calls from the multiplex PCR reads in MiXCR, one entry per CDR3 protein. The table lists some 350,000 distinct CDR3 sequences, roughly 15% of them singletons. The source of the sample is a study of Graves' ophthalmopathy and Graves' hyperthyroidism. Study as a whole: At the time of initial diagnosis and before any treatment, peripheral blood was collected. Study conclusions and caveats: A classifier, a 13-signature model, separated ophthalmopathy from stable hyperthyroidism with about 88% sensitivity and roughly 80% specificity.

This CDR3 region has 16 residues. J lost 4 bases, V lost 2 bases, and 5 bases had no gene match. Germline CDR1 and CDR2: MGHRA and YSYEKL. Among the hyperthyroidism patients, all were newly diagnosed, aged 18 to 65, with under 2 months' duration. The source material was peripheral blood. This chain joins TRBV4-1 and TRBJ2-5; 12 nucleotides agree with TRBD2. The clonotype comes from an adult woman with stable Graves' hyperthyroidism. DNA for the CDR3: TGCGCCAGCAGCCAAACCCCGGGACTAGCGGGAGAGACCCAGTACTTC. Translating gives CASSQTPGLAGETQYF.